The table lists the clone carrying this T cell receptor (beta chain) with a few counts. This sample was taken from a study of early T cells in non-severe SARS-CoV-2 infection. Using its own MiXCR run on the 5' RACE reads, TCRdb lists one record per CDR3 protein. The repertoire holds some 80,000 distinct CDR3 sequences, with roughly an eighth as singletons. Trimming cost V 0 bases and J 8 bases; bases outside gene matches: 12. The CDR3 covers 15 residues. From germline, CDR1 is DFQATT and CDR2 SNEGSKA (reference sequence). The chain couples TRBV20-1 to TRBJ1-2; 7 bases agree with TRBD1. The material sequenced was whole blood. This TCR came from an adult who was a healthcare worker with PCR-confirmed SARS-CoV-2 infection or an uninfected control (not recorded which). The CDR3 sequence is CSARDGMGRGPGYTF. The CDR3 DNA sequence: TGCAGTGCTAGAGATGGCATGGGAAGGGGGCCAGGCTACACCTTC.